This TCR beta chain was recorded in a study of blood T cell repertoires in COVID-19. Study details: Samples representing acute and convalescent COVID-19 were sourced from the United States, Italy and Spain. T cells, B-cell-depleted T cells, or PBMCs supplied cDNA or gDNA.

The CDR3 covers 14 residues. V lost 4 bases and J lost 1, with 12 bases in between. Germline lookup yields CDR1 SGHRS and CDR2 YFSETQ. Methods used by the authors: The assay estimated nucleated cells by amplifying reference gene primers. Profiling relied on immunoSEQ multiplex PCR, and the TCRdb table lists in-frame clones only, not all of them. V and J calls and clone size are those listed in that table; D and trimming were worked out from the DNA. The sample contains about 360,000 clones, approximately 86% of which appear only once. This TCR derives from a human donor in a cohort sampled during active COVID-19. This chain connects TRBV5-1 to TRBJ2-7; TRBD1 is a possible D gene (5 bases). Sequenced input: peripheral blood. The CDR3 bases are TGCGCCAGCAGCAACCGCCCAGGGTCCTACGAGCAGTACTTC. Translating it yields CASSNRPGSYEQYF.